A single sample gave rise to the 8 T cell receptor beta chains below, sequenced in a study of T cells in Graves' hyperthyroidism and ophthalmopathy. Regions amplified from RNA transcripts were the TCR beta CDR3 regions. During a first-round RT-PCR of the TCR CDR3, the HTBI primer set was used. Each CDR3 protein is one row after TCRdb ran MiXCR on the multiplex PCR reads. Of about 530,000 distinct CDR3 sequences in the sample, roughly 18% were seen once. The sequencing input was blood. These TCRs come from a woman aged 18-35 years with Graves' ophthalmopathy.

This rearrangement joins TRBV20-1 to TRBJ1-1; no clear D. Trimming took 5 bases from V and 7 from J, leaving 11 bases between them. This CDR3 comprises 11 residues. Germline loops: CDR1 DFQATT, CDR2 SNEGSKA (reference sequence). CDR3 amino acids: CSAYSGGEAFF. CDR3 in DNA: TGCAGTGCTTACTCGGGAGGTGAAGCTTTCTTT.

The V and J genes are TRBV28 and TRBJ1-5; D gene ambiguous. Per the germline V gene, CDR1 is MDHEN and CDR2 is SYDVKM. Trimming removed 5 bases at V and 0 bases at J, with 11 bases between. The CDR3 length is 15 residues. CDR3 protein: CASSPIGDSNQPQHF. DNA of the CDR3: TGTGCCAGCAGTCCCATCGGGGATAGCAATCAGCCCCAGCATTTT.

This clonotype was counted at least ten times. This sequence joins TRBV7-2 and TRBJ2-7; 10 bases agree with TRBD1. The CDR3 covers 15 residues. V lost 3 bases and J lost 7; bases outside the gene matches: 9. Looked up from germline, CDR1 is SGHTA and CDR2 is FQGNSA. The CDR3 nucleotides are TGTGCCAGCAGCTTCGGGACAGGGGTTTCGGGGGAGCAGTACTTC. Protein: CASSFGTGVSGEQYF.

This clonotype has ten or more counts. The chain recombines TRBV2 with TRBJ2-7, with D possibly TRBD2 on 6 matching bases. The germline V gene has CDR1 SNHLY and CDR2 FYNNEI. This CDR3 contains 15 residues. Between the trimmed V and J ends, which lost 6 bases and 2 bases, there was a span of 17 bases. The CDR3 spells CASRTGPRGTYEQYF. As DNA, the CDR3 is TGTGCCAGCAGAACCGGGCCGCGGGGCACCTACGAGCAGTACTTC.

This clonotype appeared many times. The rearrangement links TRBV7-2 to TRBJ2-2; D is unresolved. CDR1 is SGHTA, CDR2 FQGNSA, per germline. The CDR3 runs to 14 residues. V lost 5 bases and J 5 bases, leaving 12 bases between the germline ends. The CDR3 nucleotides are TGTGCCAGCAGCCCCCCCTTATCGACCGGGGAGCTGTTTTTT. Amino acids: CASSPPLSTGELFF.

This clonotype was recorded at least ten times. This chain connects TRBV6-1 to TRBJ1-1; 8 nucleotides align to TRBD1. V gave up 6 bases and J gave up 5 bases; unmatched junction bases: 5. This CDR3 comprises 13 residues. Germline V gene data show CDR1 as MNHNS and CDR2 as SASEGT. Here the CDR3 DNA reads TGTGCCAGCAGGGACAGGGTGGGGACTGAAGCTTTCTTT. As protein: CASRDRVGTEAFF.

This clonotype has just a few counts. The chain recombines TRBV6-1 with TRBJ2-1, with a possible D match to TRBD1 (6 bases). This CDR3 is 13 amino acids long. V shed 6 bases and J shed 7 bases, with 13 bases lying between them. From germline, CDR1 is MNHNS and CDR2 SASEGT. In DNA form, the CDR3 reads TGTGCCAGCAGCGAAACAGGGCCTAATGAGCAGTTCTTC. It translates to CASSETGPNEQFF.

This clonotype was recorded many times. This sequence joins TRBV12-3 or TRBV12-4 and TRBJ2-1; 9 nucleotides line up with TRBD1. V lost 6 bases, J lost 7 bases, and 4 bases stayed unmatched. The CDR3 sequence is 13 residues long. The CDR3 region is CASRPTGGNEQFF. DNA of the CDR3: TGTGCCAGCAGACCGACAGGGGGGAATGAGCAGTTCTTC.